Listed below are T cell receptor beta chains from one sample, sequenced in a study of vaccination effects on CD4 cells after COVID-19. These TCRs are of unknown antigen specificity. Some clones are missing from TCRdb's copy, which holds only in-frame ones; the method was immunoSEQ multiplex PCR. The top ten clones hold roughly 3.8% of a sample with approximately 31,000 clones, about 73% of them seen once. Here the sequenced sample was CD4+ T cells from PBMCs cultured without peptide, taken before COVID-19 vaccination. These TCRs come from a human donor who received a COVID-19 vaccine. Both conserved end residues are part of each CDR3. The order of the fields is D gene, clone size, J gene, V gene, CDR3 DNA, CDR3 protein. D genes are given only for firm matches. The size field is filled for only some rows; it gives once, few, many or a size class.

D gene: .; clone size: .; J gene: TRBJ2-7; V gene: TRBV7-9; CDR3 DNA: TGTGCCAGCAGCTTAGGTCTCGGGAACTACGAGCAGTACTTC; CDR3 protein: CASSLGLGNYEQYF
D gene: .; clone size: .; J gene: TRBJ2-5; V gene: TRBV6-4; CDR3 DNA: TGTGCCAGCAGTGTTAATCCCGGGGCAGAGACCCAGTACTTC; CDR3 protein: CASSVNPGAETQYF
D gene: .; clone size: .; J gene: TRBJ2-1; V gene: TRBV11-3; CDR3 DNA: TGTGCCAGCAGCTTAGAGGGTACTGTAAACAATGAGCAGTTCTTC; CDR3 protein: CASSLEGTVNNEQFF
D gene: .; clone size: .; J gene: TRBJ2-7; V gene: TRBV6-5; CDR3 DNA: TGTGCCACGCGGTGGGACTTGGCCTCCTACGAGCAGTACTTC; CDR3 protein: CATRWDLASYEQYF
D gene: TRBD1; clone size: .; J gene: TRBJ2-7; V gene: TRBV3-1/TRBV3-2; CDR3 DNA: TGTGCCAGCAGCCACCGACAGGGCTTAGTACCCTACGAGCAGTACTTC; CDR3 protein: CASSHRQGLVPYEQYF
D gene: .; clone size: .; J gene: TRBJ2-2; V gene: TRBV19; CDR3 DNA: TGTGCCAGTAGTAGGGGAAACACCGGGGAGCTGTTTTTT; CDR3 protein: CASSRGNTGELFF
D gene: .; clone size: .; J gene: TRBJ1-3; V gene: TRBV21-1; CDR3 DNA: TGTGCCAGCAGCATCTATGTGTCTCACTGGAACACCATATATTTT; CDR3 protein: CASSIYVSHWNTIYF
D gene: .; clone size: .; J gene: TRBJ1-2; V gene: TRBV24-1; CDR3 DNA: TGTGCCACCAGTGATACCAGGGATAATGGCTACACCTTC; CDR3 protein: CATSDTRDNGYTF
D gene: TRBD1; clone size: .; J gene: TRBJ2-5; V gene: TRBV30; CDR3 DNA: TGTGCCTGGAGTCAGGGGGAAGAGACCCAGTACTTC; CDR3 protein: CAWSQGEETQYF
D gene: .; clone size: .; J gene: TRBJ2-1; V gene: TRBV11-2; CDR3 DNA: TGTGCCAGCAGCACGAGAGTCTCCTACAATGAGCAGTTCTTC; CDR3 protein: CASSTRVSYNEQFF
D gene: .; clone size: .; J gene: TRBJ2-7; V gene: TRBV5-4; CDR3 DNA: TGTGCCAGCAGCTTGAGCGGAAACTCCTACGAGCAGTACTTC; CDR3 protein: CASSLSGNSYEQYF
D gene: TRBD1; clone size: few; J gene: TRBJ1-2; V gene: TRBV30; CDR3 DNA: TGTGCCTGGAGCACCGGGACAGACAATGGCTACACCTTC; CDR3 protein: CAWSTGTDNGYTF
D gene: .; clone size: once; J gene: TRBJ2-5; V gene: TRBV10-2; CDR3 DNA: TGCGCCAGCAGTGTGGGCTCCGCCGAGACCCAGTACTTC; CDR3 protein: CASSVGSAETQYF
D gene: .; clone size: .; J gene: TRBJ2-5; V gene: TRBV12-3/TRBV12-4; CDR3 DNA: TGTGCCAGCAGCCACCTCATGGGAGAGACCCAGTACTTC; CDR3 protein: CASSHLMGETQYF
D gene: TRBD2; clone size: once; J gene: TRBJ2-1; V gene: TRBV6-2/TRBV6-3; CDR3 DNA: TGTGCCAGCAACCCGGGACTAGCGGGAGGGAATGAGCAGTTCTTC; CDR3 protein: CASNPGLAGGNEQFF
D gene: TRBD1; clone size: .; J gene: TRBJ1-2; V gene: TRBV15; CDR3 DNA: TGTGCCACCAGCAGAGATAGGGACAGGGGTAGCTACACCTTC; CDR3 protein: CATSRDRDRGSYTF
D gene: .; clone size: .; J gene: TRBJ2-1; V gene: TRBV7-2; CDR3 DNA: TGTGCCAGCAGGAAAACTAGTGTGAGAAATAATGAGCAGTTCTTC; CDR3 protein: CASRKTSVRNNEQFF
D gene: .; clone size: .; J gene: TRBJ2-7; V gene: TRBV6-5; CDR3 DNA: TGTGCCAGCAGAAGATACGTCGGCGGCTCCTACGAGCAGTACTTC; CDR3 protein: CASRRYVGGSYEQYF
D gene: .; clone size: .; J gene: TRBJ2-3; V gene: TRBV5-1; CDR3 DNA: TGCGCCAGCAGCTTGCTCCCGGGACGAAGGACGGTAAACCCCACAGATACGCAGTATTTT; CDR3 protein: CASSLLPGRRTVNPTDTQYF
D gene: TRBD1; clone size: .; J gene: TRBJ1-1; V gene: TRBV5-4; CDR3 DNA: TGTGCCAGCAGCTTGGAGGTCGGGACAGGCTGGGCTGAAGCTTTCTTT; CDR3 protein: CASSLEVGTGWAEAFF
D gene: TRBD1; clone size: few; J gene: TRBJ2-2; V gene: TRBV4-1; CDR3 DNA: TGCGCCAGCAGTCCCTCAGGGGGCGCGAACACCGGGGAGCTGTTTTTT; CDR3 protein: CASSPSGGANTGELFF
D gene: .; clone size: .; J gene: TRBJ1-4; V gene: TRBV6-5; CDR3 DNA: TGTGCCAGCAGTTACACGACAGACCTGGTTGGAAAACTGTTTTTT; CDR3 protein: CASSYTTDLVGKLFF
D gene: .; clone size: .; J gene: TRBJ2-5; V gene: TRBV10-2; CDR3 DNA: TGCGCCAGCAGTGAATGGGAGAGAGAGACCCAGTACTTC; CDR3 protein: CASSEWERETQYF
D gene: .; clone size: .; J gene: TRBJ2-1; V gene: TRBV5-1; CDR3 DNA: TGCGCCAGCAGCACCCGGGCCCCTGTCAACAATGAGCAGTTCTTC; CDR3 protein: CASSTRAPVNNEQFF
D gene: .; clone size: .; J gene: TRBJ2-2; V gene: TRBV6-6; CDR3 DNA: TGTGCCAGCAGTTACTCGGGCGGGGAGCTGTTTTTT; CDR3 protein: CASSYSGGELFF
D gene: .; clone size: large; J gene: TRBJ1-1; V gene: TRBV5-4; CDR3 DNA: TGTGCCAGCAGCTTGAGGGGCGTCGAGGGGAACACTGAAGCTTTCTTT; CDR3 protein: CASSLRGVEGNTEAFF
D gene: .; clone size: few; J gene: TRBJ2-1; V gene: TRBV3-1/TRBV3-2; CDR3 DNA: TGTGCCAGCAGCCAAGCTGGGCTAGCGAATAATGAGCAGTTCTTC; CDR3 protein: CASSQAGLANNEQFF
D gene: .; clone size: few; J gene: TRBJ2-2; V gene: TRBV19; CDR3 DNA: TGTGCCAGTGAGGAGACAGCTCGCACCGGGGAGCTGTTTTTT; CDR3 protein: CASEETARTGELFF
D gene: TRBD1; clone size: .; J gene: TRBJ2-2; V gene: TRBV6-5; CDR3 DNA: TGTGCCAGCAAGAGGGACAGGGCGAACGGGGAGCTGTTTTTT; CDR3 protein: CASKRDRANGELFF
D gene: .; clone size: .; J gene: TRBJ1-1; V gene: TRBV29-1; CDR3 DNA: TGCAGCGTTTCGGACAGTATGAACACTGAAGCTTTCTTT; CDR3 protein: CSVSDSMNTEAFF
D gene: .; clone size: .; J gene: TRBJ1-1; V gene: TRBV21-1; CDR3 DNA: TGTGCCAGCAGCTTACAGGGGGCGCGTGGTATGAACACTGAAGCTTTCTTT; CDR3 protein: CASSLQGARGMNTEAFF
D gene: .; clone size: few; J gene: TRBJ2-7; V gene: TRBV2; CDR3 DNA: TGTGCCAGCAGTGACGTAGGGCGGGCCGAGCAGTACTTC; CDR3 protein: CASSDVGRAEQYF